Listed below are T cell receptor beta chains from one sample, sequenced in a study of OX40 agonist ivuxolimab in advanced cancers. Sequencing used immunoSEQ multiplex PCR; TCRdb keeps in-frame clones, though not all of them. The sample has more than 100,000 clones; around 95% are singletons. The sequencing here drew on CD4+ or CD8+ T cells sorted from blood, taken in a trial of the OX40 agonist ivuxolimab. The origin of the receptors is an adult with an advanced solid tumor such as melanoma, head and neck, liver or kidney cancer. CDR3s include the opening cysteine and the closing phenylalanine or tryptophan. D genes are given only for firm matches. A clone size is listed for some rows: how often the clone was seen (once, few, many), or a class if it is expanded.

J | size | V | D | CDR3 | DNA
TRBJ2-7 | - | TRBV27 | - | CASRHRPERSYEQYF | TGTGCCAGCAGACACAGACCCGAGAGGAGCTACGAGCAGTACTTC
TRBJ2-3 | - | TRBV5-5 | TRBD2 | CASSLALAGTADTQYF | TGTGCCAGCAGCTTGGCGCTAGCGGGGACTGCAGATACGCAGTATTTT
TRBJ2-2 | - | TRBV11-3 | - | CASSLKWGTGELFF | TGTGCCAGCAGCTTGAAATGGGGTACGGGGGAGCTGTTTTTT
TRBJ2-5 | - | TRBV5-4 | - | CASSLVSFRETQYF | TGTGCCAGCAGCTTGGTTTCCTTCCGAGAGACCCAGTACTTC
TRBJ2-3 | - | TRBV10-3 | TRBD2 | CATTRLAGGTDTQYF | TGTGCCACTACTCGACTAGCCGGAGGCACAGATACGCAGTATTTT
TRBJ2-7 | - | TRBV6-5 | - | CASSYSRGTYEQYF | TGTGCCAGCAGTTACTCTAGGGGCACCTACGAGCAGTACTTC
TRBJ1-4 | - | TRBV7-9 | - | CASSPLVGGKLFF | TGTGCCAGCAGCCCCCTTGTGGGAGGGAAACTGTTTTTT
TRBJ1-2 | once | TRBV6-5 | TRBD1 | CASSPRDRLSYGYTF | TGTGCCAGCAGTCCGAGGGACAGGCTCTCCTATGGCTACACCTTC
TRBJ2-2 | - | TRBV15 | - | CATSRERYTNTGELFF | TGTGCCACCAGCAGAGAAAGGTACACGAACACCGGGGAGCTGTTTTTT
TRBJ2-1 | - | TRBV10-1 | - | CASSDVTGTESLLF | TGCGCCAGCAGTGACGTGACCGGGACTGAAAGTTTGCTCTTC
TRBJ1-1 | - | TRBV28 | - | CASSLPQGGTEAFF | TGTGCCAGCAGTCTCCCCCAGGGCGGCACTGAAGCTTTCTTT
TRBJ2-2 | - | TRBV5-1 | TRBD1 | CASSPRQGFTGELFF | TGCGCCAGCAGCCCTCGACAGGGCTTCACCGGGGAGCTGTTTTTT
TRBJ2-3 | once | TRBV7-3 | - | CASSLGTTDTQYF | TGTGCCAGCAGCTTAGGGACTACAGATACGCAGTATTTT
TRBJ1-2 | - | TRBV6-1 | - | CAIQSGVNYGYTF | TGTGCCATTCAAAGCGGGGTAAATTATGGCTACACCTTC
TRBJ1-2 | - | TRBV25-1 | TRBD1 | CASSARQGNYGYTF | TGTGCCAGCAGTGCTAGACAGGGTAACTATGGCTACACCTTC
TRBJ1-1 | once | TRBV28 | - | CASSVPVGANTEAFF | TGTGCCAGCAGTGTCCCCGTTGGGGCGAACACTGAAGCTTTCTTT
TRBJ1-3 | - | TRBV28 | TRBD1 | CASSFGTVVSGNTIYF | TGTGCCAGCAGTTTTGGGACAGTTGTCTCTGGAAACACCATATATTTT
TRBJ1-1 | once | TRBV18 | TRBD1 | CASSPGQGELNTEAFF | TGTGCCAGCTCGCCGGGGCAGGGGGAACTGAACACTGAAGCTTTCTTT
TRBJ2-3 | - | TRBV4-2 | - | CASSLGDTQYF | TGTGCCAGCAGCCTGGGGGATACGCAGTATTTT
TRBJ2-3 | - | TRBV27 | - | CASSLLASTDTQYF | TGTGCCAGCAGTTTACTAGCGAGCACAGATACGCAGTATTTT
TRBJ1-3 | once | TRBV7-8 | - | CATRLPSSGNTIYF | TGTGCCACACGCCTCCCAAGCTCTGGAAACACCATATATTTT
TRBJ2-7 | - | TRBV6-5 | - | CASSYRDEQYF | TGTGCCAGCAGTTACCGGGATGAGCAGTACTTC
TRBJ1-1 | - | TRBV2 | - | CASNTQGDKGEAFF | TGTGCCAGTAACACACAGGGAGATAAGGGTGAAGCTTTCTTT
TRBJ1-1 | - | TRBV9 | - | CASSTTPPTEAFF | TGTGCCAGCAGCACCACTCCCCCCACTGAAGCTTTCTTT
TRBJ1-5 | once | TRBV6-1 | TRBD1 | CASILDRGQPQHF | TGTGCCAGCATTCTCGACAGGGGTCAGCCCCAGCATTTT
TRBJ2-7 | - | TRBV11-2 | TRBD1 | CASSYILGTGADYEQYF | TGTGCCAGCAGCTATATTCTCGGGACAGGGGCGGACTACGAGCAGTACTTC
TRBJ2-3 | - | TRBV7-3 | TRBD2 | CASSSTSGRGSDTQYF | TGTGCCAGCAGCTCCACTAGCGGGAGGGGGTCAGATACGCAGTATTTT
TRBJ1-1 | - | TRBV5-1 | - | CASSLGGGLNTEAFF | TGCGCCAGCAGCTTGGGAGGCGGGTTGAACACTGAAGCTTTCTTT
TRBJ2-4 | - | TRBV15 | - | CATSRDHRRGSISAKNIQYF | TGTGCCACCAGCAGAGATCACCGGAGGGGATCCATATCAGCCAAAAACATTCAGTACTTC
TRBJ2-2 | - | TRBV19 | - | CASSLQVAGELFF | TGTGCCAGTAGCCTCCAAGTCGCCGGGGAGCTGTTTTTT
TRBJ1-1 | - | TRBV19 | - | CASTMQGLNTEAFF | TGTGCCAGTACTATGCAGGGGTTGAACACTGAAGCTTTCTTT
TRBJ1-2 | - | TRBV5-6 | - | CASSARVNYGYTF | TGTGCCAGCAGCGCTAGAGTTAACTATGGCTACACCTTC
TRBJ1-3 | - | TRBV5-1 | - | CASSLGGPTGVSGNTIYF | TGCGCCAGCAGCTTGGGGGGGCCGACAGGCGTCTCTGGAAACACCATATATTTT
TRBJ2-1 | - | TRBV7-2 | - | CASSLPLSHHNEQFF | TGTGCCAGCAGCTTACCTCTATCTCACCACAATGAGCAGTTCTTC
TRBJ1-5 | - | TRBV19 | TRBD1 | CASRQGAVGNQPQHF | TGTGCCAGTAGGCAGGGGGCGGTTGGCAATCAGCCCCAGCATTTT
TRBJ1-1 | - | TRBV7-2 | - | CASSFGEGAFF | TGTGCCAGCAGCTTCGGGGAGGGGGCTTTCTTT
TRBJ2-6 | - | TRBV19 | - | CASSMIQGHPGANVLTF | TGTGCCAGTAGTATGATCCAGGGCCACCCTGGGGCCAACGTCCTGACTTTC
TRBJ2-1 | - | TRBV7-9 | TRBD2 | CASRKATGASGRAGEQFF | TGTGCCAGCAGAAAAGCGACAGGGGCTAGCGGGAGGGCAGGTGAGCAGTTCTTC
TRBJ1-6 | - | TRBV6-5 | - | CASIPREGSRSPLHF | TGTGCCAGCATCCCTAGAGAGGGGTCACGGTCACCCCTCCACTTT
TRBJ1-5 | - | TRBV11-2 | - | CASSLLSPQGPQHF | TGTGCCAGCAGCTTATTAAGCCCCCAAGGGCCCCAGCATTTT
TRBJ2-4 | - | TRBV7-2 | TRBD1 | CASSSTPGQGVRAKNIQYF | TGTGCCAGCAGCTCAACCCCGGGACAGGGGGTTAGGGCCAAAAACATTCAGTACTTC
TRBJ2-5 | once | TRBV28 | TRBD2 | CASSSGTSGRYQETQYF | TGTGCCAGCAGTTCCGGGACTAGCGGGAGGTACCAAGAGACCCAGTACTTC
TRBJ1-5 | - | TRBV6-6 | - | CASSYAGGNQPQHF | TGTGCCAGCAGTTACGCAGGGGGCAATCAGCCCCAGCATTTT
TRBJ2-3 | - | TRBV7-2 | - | CASSLGVGSSTDTQYF | TGTGCCAGCAGCTTAGGAGTGGGATCTAGCACAGATACGCAGTATTTT
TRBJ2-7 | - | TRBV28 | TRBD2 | CASTSLVAGGGHEQYF | TGTGCCAGCACTTCCCTTGTCGCGGGAGGCGGGCACGAGCAGTACTTC
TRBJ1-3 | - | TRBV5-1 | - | CASSTDRPSGNTIYF | TGCGCCAGCAGCACCGACAGACCCTCTGGAAACACCATATATTTT
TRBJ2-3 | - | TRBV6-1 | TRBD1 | CASSELRGLNAQYF | TGTGCCAGCAGTGAACTCAGGGGGCTGAACGCGCAGTATTTT
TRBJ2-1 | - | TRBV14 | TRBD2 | CASSQIAGSGSKDEQFF | TGTGCCAGCAGCCAAATAGCGGGTAGCGGGAGTAAAGATGAGCAGTTCTTC
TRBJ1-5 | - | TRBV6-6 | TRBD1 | CASSQDRANQPQHF | TGTGCCAGCAGCCAGGACAGGGCTAATCAGCCCCAGCATTTT
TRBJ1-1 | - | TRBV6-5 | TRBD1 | CASSYSGQGSGTEAFF | TGTGCCAGCAGTTACTCGGGACAGGGTTCGGGCACTGAAGCTTTCTTT
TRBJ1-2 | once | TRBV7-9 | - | CASSSSRDYGYTF | TGTGCCAGCAGCTCGAGCAGGGACTATGGCTACACCTTC
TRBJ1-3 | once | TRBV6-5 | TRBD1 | CASSRGQGGNTIYF | TGTGCCAGCAGTCGGGGACAGGGAGGAAACACCATATATTTT
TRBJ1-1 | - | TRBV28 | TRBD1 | CASSIAGTGNTEAFF | TGTGCCAGCAGTATCGCCGGGACAGGGAACACTGAAGCTTTCTTT
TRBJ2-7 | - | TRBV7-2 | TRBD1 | CASSTDRAGEQYF | TGTGCCAGCAGCACTGACAGGGCTGGCGAGCAGTACTTC
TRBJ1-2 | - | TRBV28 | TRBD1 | CAIQVRGANYGYTF | TGTGCCATCCAAGTCAGGGGGGCTAACTATGGCTACACCTTC
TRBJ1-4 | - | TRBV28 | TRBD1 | CASSGYGTANEKLFF | TGTGCCAGCAGTGGATATGGGACAGCTAATGAAAAACTGTTTTTT
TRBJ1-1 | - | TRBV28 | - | CASTPSQGVRLAFF | TGTGCCAGCACCCCCAGCCAGGGTGTGCGGTTAGCTTTCTTT
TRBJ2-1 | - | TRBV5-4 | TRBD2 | CASSSPGGSYNEQFF | TGTGCCAGCAGCTCCCCGGGAGGCAGTTACAATGAGCAGTTCTTC
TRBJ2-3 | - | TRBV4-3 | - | CASSQGRLDTQYF | TGCGCCAGCAGCCAAGGACGGCTAGATACGCAGTATTTT